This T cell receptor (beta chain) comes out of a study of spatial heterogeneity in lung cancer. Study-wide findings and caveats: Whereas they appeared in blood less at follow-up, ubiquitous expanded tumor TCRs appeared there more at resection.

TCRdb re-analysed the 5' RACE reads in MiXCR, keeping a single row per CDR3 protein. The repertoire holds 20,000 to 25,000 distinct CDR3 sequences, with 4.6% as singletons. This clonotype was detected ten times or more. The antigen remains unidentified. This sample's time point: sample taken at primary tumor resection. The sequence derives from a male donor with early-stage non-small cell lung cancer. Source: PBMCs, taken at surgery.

CDR3 sequence reads: CSVGQGRYEQYF. Written as DNA, the CDR3 is TGCAGCGTTGGACAGGGACGCTACGAGCAGTACTTC. The V gene is TRBV29-1, the J gene TRBJ2-7; 7 bases align to TRBD1. V dropped 4 bases and J dropped 3; count of bases not matched to a gene: 3. Per germline, CDR1 SQVTM and CDR2 ANQGSEA. The CDR3 spans 12 residues.